A single sample is the source of the 11 T cell receptor beta chains below, sequenced in a study of blood T cells in healthy people across ages. A second PCR, run for roughly 7 to 12 cycles, used a sample-barcoded 5' primer plus a J-beta primer mix. TCRdb redid the calling of the 5' RACE reads with MiXCR, one entry per CDR3 protein. The top ten hold around 10% of the sample, which has 540,000 or so distinct CDR3 sequences, 24% seen once. These same records also appear under a second study, on T cells of mothers and their children.

The sequenced sample consisted of blood. The receptors here all came from a boy aged 5-17 years in good health.

The chain recombines TRBV12-3 or TRBV12-4 with TRBJ1-1; unclear D gene. The CDR3 is 15 residues long. The V end was cut by 1 base, the J end by 0 bases, with 9 bases between. The CDR3 DNA sequence: TGTGCCAGCAGTTTAGGGGGAGGAATGAACACTGAAGCTTTCTTT. It yields the protein CASSLGGGMNTEAFF.

This clonotype was counted a few times. This chain joins TRBV24-1 and TRBJ1-1, with D unclear. This CDR3 is built from 13 residues. The ends were cut back, 7 bases at V and 11 bases at J, with 19 bases in the middle. Per germline, CDR1 KGHDR and CDR2 SFDVKD. DNA of the CDR3: TGTGCCACCAGCTCATCCACGAATTTCGGGGCTTTCTTT. Protein product: CATSSSTNFGAFF.

The genes are TRBV24-1 and TRBJ2-4, with D tentatively TRBD1 or TRBD2 (5 bases each). The CDR3 has 15 amino acids. Per the germline V gene, CDR1 is KGHDR and CDR2 is SFDVKD. Trimming removed 5 bases from V and 4 bases from J, with 14 bases in between. CDR3 in amino acids: CATSASRDPKNIQYF. CDR3 nucleotide sequence: TGTGCCACCAGTGCCAGCCGGGACCCTAAAAACATTCAGTACTTC.

The rearrangement joins TRBV29-1 to TRBJ2-5; TRBD2 aligns across 7 bases. The last part of the DNA fits TRBJ2-7 better; the J call may be wrong. CDR1 SQVTM and CDR2 ANQGSEA come from the germline V gene. The CDR3 is 16 residues long. The CDR3 reads CSVGGTDGRNYYEQYF. The CDR3, as DNA: TGCAGCGTTGGAGGGACTGACGGGAGGAATTACTACGAGCAGTACTTC.

This clonotype showed up just a few times. This sequence joins TRBV3-1 and TRBJ1-1; D gene unclear. Germline CDR1 is LGHDT and CDR2 is YNNKEL (reference sequence). The CDR3 is 16 residues long. Deletions cut 2 bases from V and 0 bases from J, with 13 bases between. The CDR3 here is CASSQTEPTMNTEAFF. CDR3 nucleotide sequence: TGTGCCAGCAGCCAAACAGAACCTACAATGAACACTGAAGCTTTCTTT.

This chain links TRBV6-5 with TRBJ2-5, with D possibly being TRBD2 (6 bases). In germline, CDR1 is MNHEY, CDR2 SVGAGI. The CDR3 has 15 residues. Trimming left V 2 bases short and J 4 bases short, with 14 bases between. The DNA for the CDR3 is TGTGCCAGCAGTTACGGCGGGGTTGGGGGAGAGACCCAGTACTTC. Translation: CASSYGGVGGETQYF.

The J gene is TRBJ1-5, the V gene TRBV4-3, with TRBD1 matching over 9 bases. The CDR3 runs 16 residues. J gave up 2 bases and V 0 bases, and 2 bases lay outside the gene matches. Germline V gives CDR1 LGHNA, CDR2 YSLEER. CDR3 protein: CASSQDRTGGNQPQHF. In DNA form, the CDR3 reads TGCGCCAGCAGCCAAGATCGGACAGGGGGCAATCAGCCCCAGCATTTT.

CDR3 sequence (DNA): TGTGCCAGCAGAATGACAGGGGGTTCCTACGAGCAGTACTTC. Amino acids: CASRMTGGSYEQYF. The gene calls are TRBV28 and TRBJ2-7; TRBD1 matches 9 bases. Germline V CDR1 and CDR2: MDHEN, SYDVKM. The trim removed 6 bases at V and 1 base at J, leaving 4 bases unmatched. This CDR3 has 14 amino acids.

V gene TRBV4-2 combines with J gene TRBJ2-1; 14 positions agree with TRBD2. Per the germline V gene, CDR1 is LGHNA and CDR2 is YNFKEQ. This CDR3 contains 18 residues. V trimming: 4 bases; J trimming: 8 bases; junction bases outside the gene matches: 13. The CDR3 protein is CASSLTGTSGRGGYEQFF. For the CDR3, the DNA is TGTGCCAGCAGCCTCACCGGGACTAGCGGGAGAGGTGGCTATGAGCAGTTCTTC.

The CDR3 bases are TGCAGTGCTAGACCCGGGGGGATGAACACTGAAGCTTTCTTT. It is translated as CSARPGGMNTEAFF. The chain uses TRBV20-1 and TRBJ1-1; D perhaps matches TRBD1 (5 bases). Trimming shortened V by 2 bases and J by 0 bases, and 10 bases separated the two germline ends. Germline V gene data show CDR1 as DFQATT and CDR2 as SNEGSKA (reference sequence). This CDR3 has 14 amino acids.

This clonotype was found a few times. V usage is TRBV5-1 and J usage is TRBJ2-1, with D tentatively TRBD2 (5 bases). The CDR3 consists of 15 residues. Germline CDR1 is SGHRS and CDR2 is YFSETQ. The V end was cut by 5 bases, the J end by 0 bases, with 12 bases between. The CDR3: CASRWGDSSYNEQFF. The CDR3 DNA sequence: TGCGCCAGCAGATGGGGAGATAGCTCCTACAATGAGCAGTTCTTC.